This T cell receptor (beta chain) was recovered during a study of T cell repertoires in cytomegalovirus infection. Whole-study context: Public TCR beta signatures provided an indication of both CMV infection and a matching HLA type. Study-wide points: Based on cumulative public TCR beta family frequency, carriers of CMV plus the relevant HLA were identified. HLA-C-restricted CMV clonotypes gave the most frequent clonotype in two of eight donors.

TCRdb passed the reads through MiXCR, listing each CDR3 protein once. The profile shows roughly 190,000 distinct CDR3 sequences, about a tenth of them singletons. The ends lost 3 bases at V and 1 base at J; junction bases unmatched: 0. The length of the CDR3 is 14 residues. Germline V gene sequence: CDR1 DFQATT, CDR2 SNEGSKA (reference sequence). For this clonotype: The antigen is not known.

The material sequenced was PBMCs. V usage is TRBV20-1 and J usage is TRBJ2-3; TRBD2 aligns across 11 bases. This TCR came from a human donor in good health (CMV status not recorded). Some clones in this sample may be carry-over from other donors' samples. The chain's CDR3 is CSARTSGGTDTQYF. The CDR3, as DNA: TGCAGTGCTAGGACTAGCGGGGGCACAGATACGCAGTATTTT.